This T cell receptor (beta chain) was captured by sequencing in a study of blood T cells in healthy people across ages. The donors, healthy Caucasians from Russia, were aged about 6 to 90. No fewer than 5.5 micrograms of total RNA were isolated from every sample. From germline, CDR1 is MGHRA and CDR2 YSYEKL. The ends were cut back, 2 bases at V and 0 bases at J, with 5 bases in the middle. The CDR3 is made up of 15 amino acids. The authors ran a second PCR of roughly 6 to 12 cycles using a sample-barcoded 5' primer and a J-beta primer mix. TCRdb independently ran MiXCR on the 5' RACE reads; one entry per CDR3 protein. Of about a million distinct CDR3 sequences detected, just over 50% appear once; the ten largest clones hold roughly a fifth. This clonotype came up many times.

The chain has TRBV4-1 and TRBJ2-6; D gene ambiguous. The sequence was collected from a woman aged 60-70 years in good health. The specimen was blood. The CDR3 here is CASSQFYSGANVLTF. For the CDR3, the DNA is TGCGCCAGCAGCCAATTTTACTCTGGGGCCAACGTCCTGACTTTC.